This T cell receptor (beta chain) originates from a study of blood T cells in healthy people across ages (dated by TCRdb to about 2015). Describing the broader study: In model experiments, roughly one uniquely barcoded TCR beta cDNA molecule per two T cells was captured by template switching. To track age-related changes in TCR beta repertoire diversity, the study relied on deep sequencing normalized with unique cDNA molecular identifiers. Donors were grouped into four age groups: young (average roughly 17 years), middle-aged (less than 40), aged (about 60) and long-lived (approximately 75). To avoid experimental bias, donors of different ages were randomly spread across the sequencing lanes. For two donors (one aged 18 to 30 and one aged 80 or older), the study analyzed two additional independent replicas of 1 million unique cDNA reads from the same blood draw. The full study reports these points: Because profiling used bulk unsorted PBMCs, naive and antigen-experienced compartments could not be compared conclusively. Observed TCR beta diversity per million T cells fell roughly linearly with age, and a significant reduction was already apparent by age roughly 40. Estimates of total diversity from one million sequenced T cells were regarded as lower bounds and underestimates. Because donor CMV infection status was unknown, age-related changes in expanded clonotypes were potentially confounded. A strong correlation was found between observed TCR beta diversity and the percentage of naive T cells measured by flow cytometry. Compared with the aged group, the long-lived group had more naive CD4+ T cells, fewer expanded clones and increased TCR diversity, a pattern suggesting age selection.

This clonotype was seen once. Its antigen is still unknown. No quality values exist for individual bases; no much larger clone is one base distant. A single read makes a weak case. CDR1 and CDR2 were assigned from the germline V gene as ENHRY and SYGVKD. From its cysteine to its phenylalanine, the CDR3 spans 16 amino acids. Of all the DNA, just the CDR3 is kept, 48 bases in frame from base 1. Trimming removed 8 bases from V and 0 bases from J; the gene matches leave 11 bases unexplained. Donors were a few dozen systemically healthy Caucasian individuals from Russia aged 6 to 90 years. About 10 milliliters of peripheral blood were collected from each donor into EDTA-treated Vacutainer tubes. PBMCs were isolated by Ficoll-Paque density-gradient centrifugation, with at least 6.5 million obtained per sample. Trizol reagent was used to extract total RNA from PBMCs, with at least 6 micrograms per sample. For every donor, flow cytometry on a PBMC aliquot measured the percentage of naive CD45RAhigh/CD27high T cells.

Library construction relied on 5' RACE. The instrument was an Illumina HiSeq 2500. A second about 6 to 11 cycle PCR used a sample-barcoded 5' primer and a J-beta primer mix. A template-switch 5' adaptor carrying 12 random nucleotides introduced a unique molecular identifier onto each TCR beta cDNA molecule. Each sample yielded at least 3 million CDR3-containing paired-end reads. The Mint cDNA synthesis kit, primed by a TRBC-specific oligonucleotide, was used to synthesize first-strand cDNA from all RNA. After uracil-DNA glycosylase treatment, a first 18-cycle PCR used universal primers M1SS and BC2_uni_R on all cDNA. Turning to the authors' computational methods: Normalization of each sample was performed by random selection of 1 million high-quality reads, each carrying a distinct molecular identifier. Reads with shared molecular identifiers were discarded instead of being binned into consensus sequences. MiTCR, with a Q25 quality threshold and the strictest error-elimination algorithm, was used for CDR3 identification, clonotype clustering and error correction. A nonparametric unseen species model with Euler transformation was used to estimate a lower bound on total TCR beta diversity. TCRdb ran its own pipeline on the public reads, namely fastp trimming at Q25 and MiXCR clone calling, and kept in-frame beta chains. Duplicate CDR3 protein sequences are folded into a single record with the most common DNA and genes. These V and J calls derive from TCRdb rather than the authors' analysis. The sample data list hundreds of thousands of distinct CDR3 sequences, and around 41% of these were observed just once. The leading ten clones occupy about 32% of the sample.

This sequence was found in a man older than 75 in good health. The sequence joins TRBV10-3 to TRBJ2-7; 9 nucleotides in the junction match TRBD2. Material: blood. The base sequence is TGTGCCATCGGACCCGCGCTTAGCGGGGGCTCCTACGAGCAGTACTTC. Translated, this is CAIGPALSGGSYEQYF.